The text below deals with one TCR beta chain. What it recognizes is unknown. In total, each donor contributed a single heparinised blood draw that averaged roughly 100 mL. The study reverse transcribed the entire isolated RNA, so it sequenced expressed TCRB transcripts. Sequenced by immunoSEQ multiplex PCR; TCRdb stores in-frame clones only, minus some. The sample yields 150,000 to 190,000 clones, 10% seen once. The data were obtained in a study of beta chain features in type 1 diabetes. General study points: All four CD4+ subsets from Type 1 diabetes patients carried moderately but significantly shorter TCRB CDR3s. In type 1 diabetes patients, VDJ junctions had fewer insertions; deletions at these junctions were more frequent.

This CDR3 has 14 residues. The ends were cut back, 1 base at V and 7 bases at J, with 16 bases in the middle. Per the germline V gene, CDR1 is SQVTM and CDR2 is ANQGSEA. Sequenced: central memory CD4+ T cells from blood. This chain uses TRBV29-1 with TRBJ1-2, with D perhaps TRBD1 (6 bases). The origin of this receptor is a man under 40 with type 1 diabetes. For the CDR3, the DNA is TGCAGCGTTGAAGGTCAGGGGAACTGGGGTGGCTACACCTTC. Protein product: CSVEGQGNWGGYTF.